These 11 T cell receptor beta chains were all obtained from the same sample, sequenced in a study of T cells in localized non-small cell lung cancer. Measured with immunoSEQ multiplex PCR; TCRdb has only the in-frame clones, and not every one. This sample has over 25,000 clones, with around 93% found just once. This specimen was PBMCs, taken before any cancer treatment. These receptor sequences come from a man aged 35-75 years with stage II lung adenocarcinoma.

The chain joins TRBV11-3 to TRBJ2-1, with 10 positions matching TRBD2. The CDR3 has 19 amino acids. The V gene's germline CDR1 is SGHNT and CDR2 YENEEA. Trimming took 1 base from V and 6 from J; bases not matched to a gene: 15. The chain's CDR3 is CASSLAGGLAGVRSNEQFF. DNA of the CDR3: TGTGCCAGCAGCTTAGCGGGAGGTCTAGCGGGAGTTCGTAGCAATGAGCAGTTCTTC.

V and J are TRBV15 and TRBJ1-1, with TRBD1 matching over 9 bases. The ends lost 5 bases at V and 4 bases at J; junction bases unmatched: 5. CDR3 length: 14 residues. From germline, CDR1 is LNHNV and CDR2 YYDKDF (reference sequence). CDR3 sequence: CATSGDREGTEAFF. CDR3 sequence (DNA): TGTGCCACCAGCGGGGACAGGGAGGGCACTGAAGCTTTCTTT.

The chain couples TRBV19 to TRBJ2-1, with D possibly being TRBD2 (5 bases). In germline, CDR1 is LNHDA, CDR2 SQIVND (reference sequence). This CDR3 has 12 residues. Trimming left V 3 bases short and J 6 bases short, with 6 bases between. CDR3 nucleotides: TGTGCCAGTAGTATGAGGGTCAATGAGCAGTTCTTC. This gives the protein CASSMRVNEQFF. The full variable domain, its missing parts supplied by reference TRBV19 and TRBJ2-1, is DGGITQSPKYLFRKEGQNVTLSCEQNLNHDAMYWYRQDPGQGLRLIYYSQIVNDFQKGDIAEGYSVSREKKESFPLTVTSAQKNPTAFYLCASSMRVNEQFFGPGTRLTVL.

The chain carries TRBV29-1 and TRBJ2-2; D not certain. The CDR3 has 11 amino acids. The germline gives CDR1 SQVTM, CDR2 ANQGSEA. V lost 6 bases to trimming and J lost 7 bases, with 9 bases between them. The CDR3: CSVALGGELFF. The CDR3 nucleotides are TGCAGCGTCGCTTTAGGCGGGGAGCTGTTTTTT.

The chain uses TRBV7-2 and TRBJ2-7, with unresolved D. In germline, CDR1 is SGHTA, CDR2 FQGNSA. The length of the CDR3 is 13 residues. Trimming left V 2 bases short and J 5 bases short, with 10 bases between. The CDR3 reads CASSLTANHEQYF. DNA for the CDR3: TGTGCCAGCAGCTTAACAGCGAACCACGAGCAGTACTTC.

V usage is TRBV15 and J usage is TRBJ2-2; possible D gene TRBD2, 6 bases. Per germline, CDR1 LNHNV and CDR2 YYDKDF (reference sequence). V gave up 3 bases and J gave up 5 bases, with 13 bases separating them. CDR3 size: 15 residues. The CDR3, as DNA: TGTGCCACCAGCAGGGAGGGCCAGGATACCGGGGAGCTGTTTTTT. Protein product: CATSREGQDTGELFF.

The rearrangement joins TRBV5-6 to TRBJ2-7, with D tentatively TRBD1 or TRBD2 (5 bases each). The V end was cut by 5 bases, the J end by 6 bases, with 15 bases between. CDR3 size: 13 residues. CDR1 and CDR2 (germline): SGHDT, YYEEEE. The CDR3 loop reads CASRTAPGSEQYF. CDR3 nucleotide sequence: TGTGCCAGCAGGACCGCGCCAGGGAGCGAGCAGTACTTC.

This clone was seen only once. In DNA form, the CDR3 reads TGTGCCAGCAGCTCCGGGACGGTCTCTGGGGCCAACGTCCTGACTTTC. Translating it yields CASSSGTVSGANVLTF. V and J are TRBV5-8 and TRBJ2-6; D is tentatively TRBD1 or TRBD2 (5 bases each). CDR1 SGHTS and CDR2 YDEGEE come from the germline V gene. Trimming removed 3 bases at V and 0 bases at J, with 10 bases between. The CDR3 is 16 residues long.

The chain joins TRBV27 to TRBJ2-1; D is unresolved. This CDR3 comprises 14 residues. Trimming stripped 3 bases from V and 3 bases from J, with 9 bases between. Germline V lookup: CDR1 MNHEY, CDR2 SMNVEV (reference sequence). The CDR3 loop reads CASSLSSLYNEQFF. The DNA of the CDR3 is TGTGCCAGCAGTTTGAGTAGCCTCTACAATGAGCAGTTCTTC.

V usage is TRBV19 and J usage is TRBJ1-5; D perhaps matches TRBD1 (6 bases). This CDR3 has 16 residues. The V and J ends lost 3 bases and 0 bases respectively, with 12 bases between them. Germline-derived CDR1 and CDR2 are LNHDA and SQIVND (reference sequence). CDR3 nucleotide sequence: TGTGCCAGTAGTATGGTTGGGGGCCATAGCAATCAGCCCCAGCATTTT. Residues: CASSMVGGHSNQPQHF.

This sequence joins TRBV19 and TRBJ1-2; no clear D. This CDR3 is 12 amino acids long. Germline lookup yields CDR1 LNHDA and CDR2 SQIVND (reference sequence). V lost 10 bases to trimming and J lost 4 bases, with 13 bases between them. CDR3 residues: CATSRRSYGYTF. CDR3 nucleotide sequence: TGTGCCACCTCCCGGAGGAGCTATGGCTACACCTTC.